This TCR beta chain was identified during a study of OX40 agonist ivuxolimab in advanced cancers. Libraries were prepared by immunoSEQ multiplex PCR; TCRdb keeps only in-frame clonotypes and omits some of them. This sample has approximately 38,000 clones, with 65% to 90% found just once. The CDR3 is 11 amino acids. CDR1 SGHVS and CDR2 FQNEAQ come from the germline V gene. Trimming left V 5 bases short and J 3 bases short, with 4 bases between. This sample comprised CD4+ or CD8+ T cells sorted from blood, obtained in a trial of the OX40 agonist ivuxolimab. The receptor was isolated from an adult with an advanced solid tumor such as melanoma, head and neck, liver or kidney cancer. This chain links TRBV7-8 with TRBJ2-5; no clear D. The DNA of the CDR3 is TGTGCCAGCAGCCTAAAAGAGACCCAGTACTTC. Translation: CASSLKETQYF. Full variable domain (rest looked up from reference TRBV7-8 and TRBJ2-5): GAGVSQSPRYKVAKRGQDVALRCDPISGHVSLFWYQQALGQGPEFLTYFQNEAQLDKSGLPSDRFFAERPEGSVSTLKIQRTQQEDSAVYLCASSLKETQYFGPGTRLLVL.